The next 20 T cell receptor beta chains were all read from a single sample in a study of CD8 T cells in Susac syndrome. After extraction with the RNeasy kit, 0.5 to 1 ug of the RNA was reverse transcribed using random hexamers. TCRdb itself ran the immunoSEQ multiplex PCR reads through MiXCR, one entry per CDR3 protein. This sample yields some 120,000 distinct CDR3 sequences, of which over 90% are seen a single time; more than 0.095% belongs to the top ten. Sequenced: CD4+ T cells from PBMCs. These receptors all come from a human donor in good health.

The chain carries TRBV3-1 and TRBJ2-5; TRBD2 matches at 14 bases. J gave up 6 bases and V 4 bases, and 7 bases lay outside the gene matches. From germline, CDR1 is LGHDT and CDR2 YNNKEL (reference sequence). The CDR3 has 16 residues. The CDR3 protein is CASSPAGTSGRKTQYF. The CDR3, as DNA: TGTGCCAGCAGCCCTGCCGGGACTAGCGGGAGAAAGACCCAGTACTTC.

V and J are TRBV2 and TRBJ1-5; D is unresolved. V was cut by 7 bases and J by 8 bases, with 15 bases left in between. Per the germline V gene, CDR1 is SNHLY and CDR2 is FYNNEI. The CDR3 is made up of 13 amino acids. CDR3 amino acids: CASMATAWEPQHF. The CDR3 DNA sequence: TGTGCCAGCATGGCAACAGCCTGGGAGCCCCAGCATTTT.

This clonotype came up once. The chain couples TRBV6-5 to TRBJ2-4; the match to TRBD1 covers 8 bases. Looked up from germline, CDR1 is MNHEY and CDR2 is SVGAGI. After removal of 4 bases from V and 12 bases from J, the junction contained 11 bases not matched to a gene. The CDR3 has 14 amino acids. CDR3 DNA sequence: TGTGCCAGCAGTTGGAGGACAGGGCCATCCACTCAGTACTTC. As protein: CASSWRTGPSTQYF.

A single count supports this clonotype. The J gene is TRBJ2-5, the V gene TRBV5-1; D unresolved. The length of the CDR3 is 16 residues. V dropped 0 bases and J dropped 3 bases, with 15 bases sitting between them. CDR1 and CDR2 from the germline V gene are SGHRS and YFSETQ. This chain's CDR3 is CASSLGGSRAKETQYF. CDR3 coding DNA: TGCGCCAGCAGCTTGGGGGGAAGTCGAGCTAAAGAGACCCAGTACTTC.

This chain links TRBV12-3 or TRBV12-4 with TRBJ1-2; D gene ambiguous. The CDR3 contains 14 residues. Trimming cost V 6 bases and J 3 bases, with 14 bases left between them. The CDR3 DNA follows: TGTGCCAGCAGCACAACACCGAGGGACTATGGCTACACCTTC. It is translated as CASSTTPRDYGYTF.

This sequence joins TRBV4-2 and TRBJ2-2; 10 bases are shared with TRBD2. This CDR3 has 15 residues. V lost 3 bases and J lost 7; bases outside the gene matches: 5. Germline lookup yields CDR1 LGHNA and CDR2 YNFKEQ. CDR3 loop: CASSHSSGSGGELFF. CDR3 DNA: TGTGCCAGCAGCCACTCTAGCGGGAGTGGCGGGGAGCTGTTTTTT.

This chain uses TRBV3-1 with TRBJ1-1; D gene ambiguous. V gave up 0 bases and J gave up 10 bases, with 12 bases separating them. Germline V gene lookup returns CDR1 LGHDT and CDR2 YNNKEL (reference sequence). The CDR3 extends over 13 amino acids. CDR3 region: CASSQDWQVGAFF. The DNA of the CDR3 is TGTGCCAGCAGCCAAGATTGGCAGGTTGGAGCTTTCTTT.

This clonotype was recorded once. The chain combines TRBV29-1 with TRBJ2-3; D may be TRBD2 (6 bases). Germline CDR1 SQVTM, CDR2 ANQGSEA. This CDR3 is built from 15 residues. V was pared by 4 bases and J by 0 bases, with 14 bases between. The CDR3 DNA reads TGCAGCGTTGGACGGGGGTCAGGTAGCACAGATACGCAGTATTTT. This translates into CSVGRGSGSTDTQYF.

This clonotype was seen just once. The gene calls are TRBV5-1 and TRBJ2-5, with 10 bases identical to TRBD1. CDR1 and CDR2 from the germline V gene are SGHRS and YFSETQ. V shed 3 bases, J shed 3 bases, and the junction held 5 bases outside the gene matches. The CDR3 runs to 15 residues. The CDR3 here is CASSYPGTGEETQYF. CDR3 DNA: TGCGCCAGCAGCTACCCGGGGACAGGGGAAGAGACCCAGTACTTC.

J is TRBJ1-4 and V is TRBV30; D is undetermined. Per the germline V gene, CDR1 is GTSNPN and CDR2 is SVGIG (reference sequence). Between the trimmed V and J ends, which lost 2 bases and 7 bases, there was a span of 14 bases. This CDR3 region has 14 residues. CDR3 sequence: CAWSFGGNGEKLFF. As DNA, the CDR3 is TGTGCCTGGAGTTTCGGCGGAAATGGTGAAAAACTGTTTTTT.

This chain uses TRBV5-4 with TRBJ1-2; 8 bases match TRBD1. The trim removed 2 bases at V and 8 bases at J, leaving 14 bases unmatched. The CDR3 sequence is 16 residues long. Germline V gene lookup returns CDR1 SGHNT and CDR2 YYREEE (reference sequence). CDR3 in amino acids: CASSFASGQDGEGYTF. DNA of the CDR3: TGTGCCAGCAGCTTCGCCTCGGGACAGGATGGTGAGGGCTACACCTTC.

This chain uses TRBV19 with TRBJ1-2; a weak D match, TRBD1 (6 bases). This CDR3 is built from 14 residues. V was cut by 5 bases and J by 0 bases, with 10 bases left in between. Germline values: CDR1 LNHDA, CDR2 SQIVND (reference sequence). The CDR3 protein is CASSRTVTNYGYTF. CDR3 nucleotides: TGTGCCAGTAGTCGGACAGTCACTAACTATGGCTACACCTTC.

Only one count was recorded for this clonotype. The chain links TRBV29-1 to TRBJ2-1; D is unclear. Trimming stripped 6 bases from V and 1 base from J, with 10 bases between. The CDR3 has 13 residues. The germline V gene has CDR1 SQVTM and CDR2 ANQGSEA. CDR3 in DNA: TGCAGCGTGCAGGTGGATTCCTACAATGAGCAGTTCTTC. It yields the protein CSVQVDSYNEQFF.

The chain is built from TRBV29-1 and TRBJ1-2; no reliable D call. Germline V gene sequence: CDR1 SQVTM, CDR2 ANQGSEA. V lost 4 bases, J lost 10 bases, and 4 bases lay in between. The CDR3 loop spans 8 amino acids. CDR3 region: CSVGPYTF. The DNA of the CDR3 is TGCAGCGTTGGGCCCTACACCTTC.

This chain connects TRBV20-1 to TRBJ1-5; D is undetermined. Trimming left V 4 bases short and J 1 base short, with 5 bases between. Germline V lookup: CDR1 DFQATT, CDR2 SNEGSKA (reference sequence). This CDR3 comprises 12 residues. The CDR3 protein is CSAKESNQPQHF. The CDR3 region has the DNA TGCAGTGCTAAAGAAAGCAATCAGCCCCAGCATTTT.

The V and J genes are TRBV20-1 and TRBJ2-5, with 9 nucleotides matching TRBD1. CDR1 and CDR2 from the germline V gene are DFQATT and SNEGSKA (reference sequence). The V and J ends lost 3 bases and 4 bases, in that order; junction bases with no gene match: 3. The CDR3 is 13 amino acids. CDR3 coding DNA: TGCAGTGCTAGGGGACAGGGAGCAGAGACCCAGTACTTC. Amino acid sequence: CSARGQGAETQYF.

The V gene is TRBV28, the J gene TRBJ2-7; the D gene is possibly TRBD1 (6 bases). V was clipped by 6 bases and J by 2 bases, with 8 bases between them. Per germline, CDR1 MDHEN and CDR2 SYDVKM. This CDR3 has 12 amino acids. DNA for the CDR3: TGTGCCAGCAGGCGGACAGCCTACGAGCAGTACTTC. Its protein product is CASRRTAYEQYF.

V gene TRBV3-1 combines with J gene TRBJ2-5; D remains ambiguous. The CDR3 runs to 14 residues. CDR1 and CDR2 (germline): LGHDT, YNNKEL (reference sequence). The germline V and J ends were trimmed by 2 bases and 7 bases, with 14 bases remaining between them. The CDR3 loop is CASSQKALGGTQYF. CDR3 nucleotides: TGTGCCAGCAGCCAAAAAGCTCTAGGCGGGACCCAGTACTTC.

The chain joins TRBV7-9 to TRBJ2-1; 8 positions agree with TRBD1. This CDR3 is 12 amino acids long. Germline assignment: CDR1 SEHNR and CDR2 FQNEAQ (reference sequence). Trimming cost V 3 bases and J 11 bases; bases outside gene matches: 3. As DNA, the CDR3 is TGTGCCAGCAGCTTTGACAGGGGAAAGCAGTTCTTC. It is translated as CASSFDRGKQFF.

The chain employs TRBV3-1 and TRBJ1-5; possibly TRBD1 for D (5 bases). Trimming took off 2 bases at V and 7 bases at J, with 12 bases between the two ends. Germline lookup yields CDR1 LGHDT and CDR2 YNNKEL (reference sequence). The CDR3 has 14 residues. The CDR3 sequence: CASSQIGVGQPQHF. CDR3 sequence (DNA): TGTGCCAGCAGCCAAATAGGGGTTGGGCAGCCCCAGCATTTT.